This T cell receptor beta chain was captured in a study of T cell responses to AZD1222 COVID-19 vaccine (dated by TCRdb to about 2021). Turning to the overall study: AZD1222 recipients with second doses at about 4 weeks or about 12 weeks were pooled, because spike-specific TCR depth and breadth did not differ between schedules. TCR sequencing was performed for about 250 trial participants, of whom around 200 were given two doses of AZD1222 and approximately 25 were given two doses of MenACWY control vaccine. Trial participants were enrolled by age into 18-55, 56-69 and 70-plus year subgroups, with roughly 150, 30 and 60 TCR-sequenced participants respectively.

The sample's time point label, decoded: baseline before first vaccination. The vaccinee samples were drawn from two UK trials, COV001 and COV002, one of which was a single-blind randomized controlled phase 2/3 trial testing AZD1222 (ChAdOx1 nCoV-19) in healthy adults. Trial participant PBMC samples were collected at day 0 and day 28 after the second dose for TCRbeta chain sequencing. The germline ends are 11 bases apart after V is trimmed by 3 bases and J by 0 bases. The CDR3 spans 15 residues, from the cysteine through the phenylalanine. The sequence is cut down to CDR3 DNA, 45 bases in frame from base 1. For CDR1 and CDR2, the germline V gene lists MGHDK and SYGVNS. To note about this clone: What this receptor recognizes is not known. Base qualities are not provided; no much larger clone lies one nucleotide away.

Here is what the overall study found, with its caveats: After two AZD1222 doses, both the breadth and the depth of spike-specific TCRs were significantly higher than at day 0 and than in MenACWY recipients. The vaccine-associated CD4 TCRs covered the entire spike protein, and the dominant responses fell in regions 160-218 and 743-854. No day 14 peak-response samples were available, so repertoires were characterized only after the peak T cell response. The 56-69-year group was small, and its depth increase did not reach significance, likely because of low power. Participants were mostly white British, with more females than males. The authors suggested clonal diversity may have been underestimated. Reportedly, close to half of the unique spike-specific TCRs recognized epitopes lying outside the regions that are mutated in the B.1.351 and B.1.1.7 variants. Conclusions about previously exposed vaccinees are limited, since just a handful of AZD1222 recipients were seropositive for SARS-CoV-2 at baseline.

The CDR3 regions of human TCRbeta chains were subjected to immunosequencing. For the original study's pipeline: Repertoire TCRs were checked for matches against a reference library of SARS-CoV-2-specific TCRs that had been generated using the MIRA antigen-specificity platform. Breadth meant the fraction of unique TCRs that were SARS-CoV-2-associated, whereas depth meant the fraction of total T cells that were SARS-CoV-2-associated. Using the MIRA data, each spike-specific TCR was assigned both to the spike region to which the TCR was reactive and to a CD4 or CD8 class. Log10-transformed breadth and depth values were compared by one-way ANOVA with Sidak's multiple comparisons tests. TCRdb's version of the immuneACCESS table is confined to in-frame rearrangements and falls short of the full clone set. An unresolved V gene accounts for under half of the shortfall where checked; the remainder is of unknown origin. V and J calls and clone size are as listed in that table; D and trimming were resolved from the DNA. The sample table lists some 170,000 clones, around nine tenths of them with a count of one. The ten largest clonotypes hold 1.5% to 2% of the sample.

The rearranged chain carries TRBV25-1 and TRBJ1-1; the D gene lacks a confident call. This material consisted of peripheral blood, taken on day 0 of AZD1222 vaccination. The origin of this receptor is an adult in good health. The bases read TGTGCCAGCAGTGATTGGGGTCGGTTGAACACTGAAGCTTTCTTT. It specifies CASSDWGRLNTEAFF.